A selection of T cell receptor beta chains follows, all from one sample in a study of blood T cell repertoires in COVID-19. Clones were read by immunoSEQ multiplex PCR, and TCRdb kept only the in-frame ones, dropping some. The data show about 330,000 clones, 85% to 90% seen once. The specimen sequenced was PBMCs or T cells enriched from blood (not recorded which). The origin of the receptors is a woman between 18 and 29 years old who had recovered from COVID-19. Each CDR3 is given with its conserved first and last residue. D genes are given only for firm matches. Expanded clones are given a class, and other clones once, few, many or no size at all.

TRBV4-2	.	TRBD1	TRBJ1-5	CASSQDVGTGSNQPQHF	TGTGCCAGCAGCCAAGACGTCGGGACAGGAAGCAATCAGCCCCAGCATTTT
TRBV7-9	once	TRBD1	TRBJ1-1	CASSPTGGNTEAFF	TGTGCCAGCAGCCCGACAGGGGGGAACACTGAAGCTTTCTTT
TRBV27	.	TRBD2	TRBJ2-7	CASSFGESGRLEQYF	TGTGCCAGCAGTTTTGGGGAAAGCGGGAGGCTTGAGCAGTACTTC
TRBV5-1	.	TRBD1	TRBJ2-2	CASSLGDRETGELFF	TGCGCCAGCAGCTTGGGTGACAGGGAGACCGGGGAGCTGTTTTTT
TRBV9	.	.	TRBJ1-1	CASSPRQTNTEAFF	TGTGCCAGCAGCCCCAGACAGACGAACACTGAAGCTTTCTTT
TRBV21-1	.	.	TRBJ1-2	CASSKAGLMPPPYGYTF	TGTGCCAGCAGCAAAGCCGGGTTAATGCCCCCACCTTATGGCTACACCTTC
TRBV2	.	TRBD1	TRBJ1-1	CASIQGARPEAFF	TGTGCCAGCATACAGGGGGCGAGACCTGAAGCTTTCTTT
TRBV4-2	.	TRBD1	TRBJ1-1	CASSLQTGELTEAFF	TGTGCCAGCAGCCTTCAGACAGGGGAACTCACTGAAGCTTTCTTT
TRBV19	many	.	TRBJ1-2	CASSIWTAANYGYTF	TGTGCCAGTAGTATTTGGACAGCGGCGAACTATGGCTACACCTTC
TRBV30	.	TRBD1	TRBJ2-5	CAWSTGGSETQYF	TGTGCCTGGAGTACAGGGGGATCGGAGACCCAGTACTTC
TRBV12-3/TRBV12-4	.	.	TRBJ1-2	CASTPATYGYTF	TGTGCCAGCACCCCAGCGACCTACGGCTACACCTTC
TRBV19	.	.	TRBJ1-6	CASFTGQYNSPLHF	TGTGCCAGTTTTACAGGACAATATAATTCACCCCTCCACTTT
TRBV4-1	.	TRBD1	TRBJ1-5	CASSPRDRARNNSNQPQHF	TGCGCCAGCAGCCCCCGGGACAGGGCACGAAATAATAGCAATCAGCCCCAGCATTTT
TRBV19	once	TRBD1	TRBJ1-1	CASSRQGNTEAFF	TGTGCCAGTAGCCGACAGGGGAACACTGAAGCTTTCTTT
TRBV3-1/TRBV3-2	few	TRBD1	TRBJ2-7	CASSPTGTGGEQYF	TGTGCCAGCAGCCCGACCGGGACAGGGGGGGAGCAGTACTTC
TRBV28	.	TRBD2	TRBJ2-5	CASRARLAGGQETQYF	TGTGCCAGCAGGGCCCGTTTAGCGGGAGGACAAGAGACCCAGTACTTC
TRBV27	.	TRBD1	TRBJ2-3	CASSGQGDTQYF	TGTGCCAGCAGCGGACAGGGGGATACGCAGTATTTT
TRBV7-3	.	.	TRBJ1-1	CASSLKGDTEAFF	TGTGCCAGCAGCTTAAAAGGGGACACTGAAGCTTTCTTT
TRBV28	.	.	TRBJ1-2	CASSLAVTGLYGYTF	TGTGCCAGCAGTTTAGCGGTAACAGGGCTCTATGGCTACACCTTC